This is a list of T cell receptor beta chains from one sample in a study of neurological immune-mediated disorders. Using its own MiXCR run on the 5' RACE reads, TCRdb lists one record per CDR3 protein. This sample carries 20,000 to 25,000 distinct CDR3 sequences, approximately 5.9% of them seen once, and the ten largest clones take 45% to 50%. The sample taken for sequencing was CD8+ T cells from blood. These receptors were obtained from a young man in good health. The CDR3 runs from the conserved cysteine through the conserved F or W. The D gene is left open where the match is weak. Clone size is stated in some rows and not others, as once, few, many or a class when expanded.

abundance: many; v_gene: TRBV20-1; j_gene: TRBJ1-5; d_gene: TRBD1; CDR3nt: TGCAGTGCTAGGTCCGGGACAGGGGAAACTCAGCCCCAGCATTTT; CDR3aa: CSARSGTGETQPQHF
abundance: many; v_gene: TRBV5-1; j_gene: TRBJ1-2; d_gene: TRBD1; CDR3nt: TGCGCCAGCAGCGGGGACAGGGCCTATGGCTACACCTTC; CDR3aa: CASSGDRAYGYTF
abundance: medium-sized; v_gene: TRBV7-2; j_gene: TRBJ2-1; d_gene: .; CDR3nt: TGTGCCAGCAGCGGCGGAGTTGAGCAGTTCTTC; CDR3aa: CASSGGVEQFF
abundance: many; v_gene: TRBV3-1; j_gene: TRBJ1-1; d_gene: TRBD1; CDR3nt: TGTGCCAGCAGCCAAGATACAGGGGGCGAGGATGAAGCTTTCTTT; CDR3aa: CASSQDTGGEDEAFF
abundance: many; v_gene: TRBV12-3/TRBV12-4; j_gene: TRBJ2-5; d_gene: .; CDR3nt: TGTGCCAGCAGACCCTTACACGAGGAGACCCAGTACTTC; CDR3aa: CASRPLHEETQYF
abundance: many; v_gene: TRBV9; j_gene: TRBJ2-6; d_gene: .; CDR3nt: TGTGCCAGCAGCTCGACCCGGACAGAAATCTCTGGGGCCAACGTCCTGACTTTC; CDR3aa: CASSSTRTEISGANVLTF
abundance: .; v_gene: TRBV9; j_gene: TRBJ2-3; d_gene: .; CDR3nt: TGTTCCAGCAGCGCGCTGGGGGGCGGCACAGATACGCAGTATTTT; CDR3aa: CSSSALGGGTDTQYF
abundance: many; v_gene: TRBV13; j_gene: TRBJ1-2; d_gene: TRBD1; CDR3nt: TGTGCCAGCAGCCATCCGACAGGGGGTAACTATGGCTACACCTTC; CDR3aa: CASSHPTGGNYGYTF
abundance: many; v_gene: TRBV12-3/TRBV12-4; j_gene: TRBJ2-1; d_gene: .; CDR3nt: TGTGCCAGCAGTTGGGTGCTCTACAATGAGCAGTTCTTC; CDR3aa: CASSWVLYNEQFF
abundance: many; v_gene: TRBV12-3/TRBV12-4; j_gene: TRBJ2-3; d_gene: TRBD2; CDR3nt: TGTGCCAGCAGTTTTGGCGGGGGGGCAACAGATACGCAGTATTTT; CDR3aa: CASSFGGGATDTQYF
abundance: many; v_gene: TRBV12-3/TRBV12-4; j_gene: TRBJ2-7; d_gene: TRBD1; CDR3nt: TGTGCCAGCAGTTTAGCTGGGACAGGGGTCGACGAGCAGTACTTC; CDR3aa: CASSLAGTGVDEQYF
abundance: many; v_gene: TRBV29-1; j_gene: TRBJ1-3; d_gene: .; CDR3nt: TGCAGCGTACGAGGGCACACCCGCTCTGGAAACACCATATATTTT; CDR3aa: CSVRGHTRSGNTIYF
abundance: many; v_gene: TRBV6-5; j_gene: TRBJ1-1; d_gene: .; CDR3nt: TGTGCCAGCAGTTACTCTCCGGGGGCCTTCACTGAAGCTTTCTTT; CDR3aa: CASSYSPGAFTEAFF
abundance: many; v_gene: TRBV12-3/TRBV12-4; j_gene: TRBJ1-1; d_gene: .; CDR3nt: TGTGCCAGCAACCCCCCCTCGGGGGCAGACACTGAAGCTTTCTTT; CDR3aa: CASNPPSGADTEAFF
abundance: many; v_gene: TRBV7-2; j_gene: TRBJ1-5; d_gene: .; CDR3nt: TGTGCCAGCAGCTTAATGAGGGGGATGGTTGAGCCCCAGCATTTT; CDR3aa: CASSLMRGMVEPQHF
abundance: .; v_gene: TRBV5-1; j_gene: TRBJ2-3; d_gene: TRBD2; CDR3nt: TGCGCCAGCAAACTCAGACTAGCGGGTGATATTGATACGCAGTATTTT; CDR3aa: CASKLRLAGDIDTQYF
abundance: many; v_gene: TRBV5-1; j_gene: TRBJ1-1; d_gene: TRBD1; CDR3nt: TGCGCCAGCAGCCTGGGACAGGGGGTTCACACTGAAGCTTTCTTT; CDR3aa: CASSLGQGVHTEAFF
abundance: .; v_gene: TRBV29-1; j_gene: TRBJ2-7; d_gene: TRBD2; CDR3nt: TGCAGCGTTGAAGAAGGGCTAGCGGGAGGTGCCGAGCAGTACTTC; CDR3aa: CSVEEGLAGGAEQYF
abundance: many; v_gene: TRBV19; j_gene: TRBJ2-7; d_gene: .; CDR3nt: TGTGCCAGTAGTATCGACAGCTACGAGCAGTACTTC; CDR3aa: CASSIDSYEQYF
abundance: many; v_gene: TRBV27; j_gene: TRBJ2-7; d_gene: .; CDR3nt: TGTGCCAGCAGTCCAGGAACCTACGAGCAGTACTTC; CDR3aa: CASSPGTYEQYF
abundance: .; v_gene: TRBV4-1; j_gene: TRBJ2-6; d_gene: .; CDR3nt: TGCGCCAGCAGGGGGACGGCCAACGTCCTGACTTTC; CDR3aa: CASRGTANVLTF
abundance: many; v_gene: TRBV7-9; j_gene: TRBJ1-1; d_gene: .; CDR3nt: TGTGCCAGCAGCTTAGCACAGGGTAGGGACACTGAAGCTTTCTTT; CDR3aa: CASSLAQGRDTEAFF
abundance: many; v_gene: TRBV5-6; j_gene: TRBJ1-2; d_gene: .; CDR3nt: TGTGCCAGCAGCTCCGGGGAGTGGGCTAACTATGGCTACACCTTC; CDR3aa: CASSSGEWANYGYTF